A single TCR beta chain is shown here with its context. Its cognate antigen is unknown. With 2 bases removed from V and 4 bases from J, the gap between germline ends came to 7 bases. The CDR3 totals 13 residues. Germline V gene lookup returns CDR1 SGDLS and CDR2 YYNGEE. The data are from a study of beta chain features in type 1 diabetes. General study points: Shortening that was moderate but significant affected the TCRB CDR3s of Type 1 diabetes patients in all four CD4+ subsets.

Reverse transcription of all isolated RNA meant that expressed TCRB transcripts were sequenced. Method: immunoSEQ multiplex PCR; TCRdb's copy keeps in-frame clones and lacks some. The table has 630,000 or so clones, about an eighth seen once; the top ten hold 0.035% to 0.045%. The chain uses TRBV9 and TRBJ2-1; D is ambiguous. The sequence was collected from a man between 18 and 29 years old with type 1 diabetes. Specimen: naive CD4+ T cells from blood. CDR3 DNA sequence: TGTGCCAGCAGCGTCGAGGATTACAATGAGCAGTTCTTC. As protein: CASSVEDYNEQFF.